Shown below are 30 T cell receptor beta chains from a single sample sequenced in a study of blood T cell repertoires in COVID-19. Profiled with immunoSEQ multiplex PCR; TCRdb holds only in-frame clones, not every one. This table has around 240,000 clones, more than 75% appearing once. Source material: peripheral blood. All receptors come from a man aged 35-49 years with acute or convalescent COVID-19.

This clone was observed a few times. The CDR3 spells CASSSRLRGTSNGYTF. In nucleotides, the CDR3 is TGTGCCAGCAGCTCAAGACTCCGTGGGACATCTAACGGCTACACCTTC. The chain joins TRBV7-2 to TRBJ1-2, with a tentative D call TRBD1 (6 bases). The length of the CDR3 is 16 residues. Germline CDR1 and CDR2: SGHTA and FQGNSA. With 4 bases removed from V and 8 bases from J, the gap between germline ends came to 23 bases.

The chain combines TRBV7-2 with TRBJ2-1; D is unresolved. CDR1 and CDR2 (germline): SGHTA, FQGNSA. The CDR3 is made up of 15 amino acids. The ends were cut back, 2 bases at V and 7 bases at J, with 15 bases in the middle. As DNA, the CDR3 is TGTGCCAGCAGCTTATCCCGACTTCCGAGGAATGAGCAGTTCTTC. Amino acids: CASSLSRLPRNEQFF.

This clone appeared a single time. J is TRBJ1-6 and V is TRBV7-9; 7 bases line up with TRBD1. The CDR3 is 15 residues long. V was pared by 2 bases and J by 7 bases, with 5 bases of the junction left unmatched. Germline assignment: CDR1 SEHNR and CDR2 FQNEAQ (reference sequence). CDR3 bases: TGTGCCAGCAGCTTAAAGGGGGCTCAAAATTCACCCCTCCACTTT. This sequence encodes CASSLKGAQNSPLHF.

The genes are TRBV10-1 and TRBJ2-3, with D perhaps matching TRBD1 (5 bases). This CDR3 spans 14 amino acids. Germline V gene data show CDR1 as WNHNN and CDR2 as SYGVQD (reference sequence). The V end was cut by 5 bases, the J end by 0 bases, with 9 bases between. CDR3 coding DNA: TGCGCCAGCAGTACGGACACTAGCACAGATACGCAGTATTTT. Translating gives CASSTDTSTDTQYF.

The chain employs TRBV5-1 and TRBJ2-3; 7 nucleotides align to TRBD2. Germline CDR1 SGHRS, CDR2 YFSETQ. V was pared by 5 bases and J by 0 bases, with 3 bases of the junction left unmatched. CDR3 length equals 14 residues. The CDR3 nucleotides are TGCGCCAGCAGACTAGCGATGAGCACAGATACGCAGTATTTT. It codes for CASRLAMSTDTQYF.

The V gene is TRBV9, the J gene TRBJ2-4; 7 bases align to TRBD2. The CDR3 spans 15 residues. Trimming cost V 0 bases and J 6 bases; bases outside gene matches: 6. Germline CDR1 SGDLS, CDR2 YYNGEE. The CDR3: CASSVDTGGRNIQYF. In DNA, the CDR3 is TGTGCCAGCAGCGTAGATACGGGGGGAAGAAACATTCAGTACTTC.

The rearrangement uses TRBV2 and TRBJ1-4; D remains ambiguous. The CDR3 is made up of 14 amino acids. The germline V gene encodes CDR1 SNHLY and CDR2 FYNNEI. V lost 3 bases and J lost 3, with 8 bases in between. CDR3 sequence (DNA): TGTGCCAGCAGTGATATCCGGTCTAATGAAAAACTGTTTTTT. Its translation is CASSDIRSNEKLFF.

This rearrangement joins TRBV7-9 to TRBJ2-7; 8 bases are shared with TRBD1. This CDR3 comprises 16 residues. Germline loops: CDR1 SEHNR, CDR2 FQNEAQ (reference sequence). V shed 3 bases and J 3 bases; nucleotides not matched to a gene: 10. CDR3 region: CASSLGSRQGIYEQYF. CDR3 in DNA: TGTGCCAGCAGCTTGGGTTCGCGACAGGGGATCTACGAGCAGTACTTC.

The V gene is TRBV12-3 or TRBV12-4, the J gene TRBJ1-1; 8 bases match TRBD1. After removal of 6 bases from V and 2 bases from J, the junction contained 2 bases not matched to a gene. This CDR3 spans 13 amino acids. The CDR3 region is CASSQGANTEAFF. Written as DNA, the CDR3 is TGTGCCAGCAGCCAGGGGGCAAACACTGAAGCTTTCTTT.

The V call is TRBV5-1, the J call TRBJ1-3; maybe TRBD1 (6 bases). The V gene's germline CDR1 is SGHRS and CDR2 YFSETQ. The CDR3 sequence is 16 residues long. Trimming stripped 2 bases from V and 0 bases from J, with 12 bases between. The CDR3: CASSLRGAGSGNTIYF. Here the CDR3 DNA reads TGCGCCAGCAGCTTACGGGGGGCTGGCTCTGGAAACACCATATATTTT.

The V gene is TRBV7-3, the J gene TRBJ2-3, with D perhaps matching TRBD1 (5 bases). Trimming cost V 0 bases and J 3 bases, with 10 bases left between them. The CDR3 is made up of 15 amino acids. Germline CDR1 reads SGHTA; CDR2 reads FQGTGA. In DNA form, the CDR3 reads TGTGCCAGCAGCTTAACGGCGCAGGGAACAGATACGCAGTATTTT. The encoded protein is CASSLTAQGTDTQYF. The whole variable domain, remainder taken from reference TRBV7-3 and TRBJ2-3, is GAGVSQTPSNKVTEKGKYVELRCDPISGHTALYWYRQSLGQGPEFLIYFQGTGAADDSGLPNDRFFAVRPEGSVSTLKIQRTERGDSAVYLCASSLTAQGTDTQYFGPGTRLTVL.

This chain joins TRBV2 and TRBJ1-2; tentatively, D is TRBD1 (5 bases). Germline CDR1 is SNHLY and CDR2 is FYNNEI. The V and J ends lost 5 bases and 6 bases respectively, with 13 bases between them. This CDR3 has 13 amino acids. The CDR3 loop reads CASSRDFRNGYTF. In DNA, the CDR3 is TGTGCCAGCAGTCGGGACTTCCGAAATGGCTACACCTTC.

The genes are TRBV5-1 and TRBJ1-2; possibly TRBD1 for D (6 bases). The V gene's germline CDR1 is SGHRS and CDR2 YFSETQ. V was trimmed by 2 bases and J by 8 bases, leaving 13 bases between them. CDR3 length: 13 residues. The CDR3 sequence is CASSLQGEEGYTF. In DNA form, the CDR3 reads TGCGCCAGCAGCTTACAGGGAGAAGAGGGCTACACCTTC.

The rearrangement links TRBV5-1 to TRBJ2-1; 9 bases are shared with TRBD2. Germline CDR1 SGHRS, CDR2 YFSETQ. Trimming took 4 bases from V and 7 from J; bases not matched to a gene: 12. The CDR3 consists of 16 residues. CDR3 amino acids: CASSPTSGVFGNEQFF. The DNA for the CDR3 is TGCGCCAGCAGCCCGACTAGCGGAGTCTTTGGGAATGAGCAGTTCTTC.

This sequence joins TRBV2 and TRBJ1-1; TRBD1 agrees at 7 bases. Germline lookup yields CDR1 SNHLY and CDR2 FYNNEI. The CDR3 spans 14 residues. V trimming: 0 bases; J trimming: 7 bases; junction bases outside the gene matches: 5. The CDR3, as DNA: TGTGCCAGCAGTGAAGCGAGGAGGGGGCTTGAAGCTTTCTTT. This translates into CASSEARRGLEAFF.

The gene calls are TRBV5-5 and TRBJ1-4; D unclear. Germline CDR1 SGHKS, CDR2 YYEKEE (reference sequence). CDR3 length: 13 residues. Trimming shortened V by 2 bases and J by 13 bases, and 15 bases separated the two germline ends. The CDR3 DNA reads TGTGCCAGCAGCTTACCGTTACAAGGCGGACTGTTTTTT. Protein product: CASSLPLQGGLFF.

The chain uses TRBV3-1 (or the pseudogene TRBV3-2) and TRBJ1-4, with a weak D call TRBD1 (5 bases). Germline V gene lookup returns CDR1 LGHDT and CDR2 YNNKEL (reference sequence). This CDR3 has 14 residues. Trimming cost V 1 base and J 10 bases, with 13 bases left between them. The CDR3, as DNA: TGTGCCAGCAGCCAAGGGCAGGGTGGTGGAAAACTGTTTTTT. It codes for CASSQGQGGGKLFF.

The CDR3 DNA sequence: TGTGCCAGCAGCTTTAATAGCGGGGGGGCTGGTTCAGATACGCAGTATTTT. It is translated as CASSFNSGGAGSDTQYF. V usage is TRBV7-6 and J usage is TRBJ2-3; TRBD2 matches at 11 bases. V was pared by 3 bases and J by 4 bases, with 9 bases of the junction left unmatched. CDR1 SGHVS and CDR2 FNYEAQ come from the germline V gene. This CDR3 spans 17 amino acids.

This chain connects TRBV11-2 to TRBJ1-1; 7 nucleotides line up with TRBD1. CDR3 length: 15 amino acids. V was clipped by 3 bases and J by 0 bases; unmatched bases: 4. CDR1 is SGHAT and CDR2 is FQNNGV in the germline V gene. The CDR3 nucleotides read TGTGCCAGCAGCTTTACCGGGACAGTGAACACTGAAGCTTTCTTT. This encodes CASSFTGTVNTEAFF. The whole variable domain, filled in from reference TRBV11-2 and TRBJ1-1, reads EAGVAQSPRYKIIEKRQSVAFWCNPISGHATLYWYQQILGQGPKLLIQFQNNGVVDDSQLPKDRFSAERLKGVDSTLKIQPAKLEDSAVYLCASSFTGTVNTEAFFGQGTRLTVV.

Written as DNA, the CDR3 is TGTGCCAGCAGCAAAGTAGGGGGCGATCCCCCTGAAGCTTTCTTT. It is translated as CASSKVGGDPPEAFF. The genes are TRBV21-1 and TRBJ1-1; TRBD1, the D gene given by the table, was not confirmed from the DNA. TRBV21-1 is a pseudogene segment. The CDR3 covers 15 residues.

The rearrangement links TRBV5-4 to TRBJ1-1; 8 nucleotides line up with TRBD1. Germline assignment: CDR1 SGHNT and CDR2 YYREEE (reference sequence). CDR3 size: 15 residues. Losses at the gene ends were 4 bases for V and 4 bases for J; bases not matched to a gene: 9. The CDR3 reads CASSAETGVATEAFF. The CDR3 DNA is TGTGCCAGCAGCGCCGAGACAGGGGTGGCCACTGAAGCTTTCTTT.

The chain is built from TRBV19 and TRBJ1-5; unclear D gene. Trimming cost V 4 bases and J 5 bases, with 12 bases left between them. This CDR3 has 14 amino acids. CDR1 and CDR2 (germline): LNHDA, SQIVND (reference sequence). The CDR3 reads CASSTRTFDQPQHF. For the CDR3, the DNA is TGTGCCAGTAGTACCCGGACTTTTGATCAGCCCCAGCATTTT.

This chain joins TRBV7-2 and TRBJ1-2, with 9 bases lining up with TRBD1. This CDR3 comprises 14 residues. V shed 4 bases, J shed 1 base, and the junction held 1 base outside the gene matches. From germline, CDR1 is SGHTA and CDR2 FQGNSA. This chain's CDR3 is CASSWGQGNYGYTF. CDR3 in DNA: TGTGCCAGCAGCTGGGGACAGGGTAACTATGGCTACACCTTC.

The chain uses TRBV7-9 and TRBJ1-5; D ambiguous. The CDR3 consists of 15 residues. The ends were cut back, 0 bases at V and 1 base at J, with 7 bases in the middle. Per the germline V gene, CDR1 is SEHNR and CDR2 is FQNEAQ (reference sequence). The CDR3, as DNA: TGTGCCAGCAGCTTAGCGAGTCCAAGCAATCAGCCCCAGCATTTT. It is translated as CASSLASPSNQPQHF.

The genes are TRBV11-1 and TRBJ2-5; 11 nucleotides agree with TRBD1. The V gene's germline CDR1 is SGHAT and CDR2 FQDESV (reference sequence). The CDR3 covers 14 residues. Trimming took 2 bases from V and 9 from J; bases not matched to a gene: 5. In DNA form, the CDR3 reads TGTGCCAGCAGCTTAAACCCGGGACAGGGGGCCCAGTACTTC. Protein: CASSLNPGQGAQYF.

This chain connects TRBV30 to TRBJ1-1; D ambiguous. Trimming removed 0 bases from V and 5 bases from J, with 4 bases in between. Germline loops: CDR1 GTSNPN, CDR2 SVGIG (reference sequence). The CDR3 loop spans 11 amino acids. Written as DNA, the CDR3 is TGTGCCTGGAGTGTAATAACTGAAGCTTTCTTT. This gives the protein CAWSVITEAFF.

This rearrangement joins TRBV28 to TRBJ1-1; D gene ambiguous. The CDR3 length is 12 residues. V lost 1 base to trimming and J lost 4 bases, with 4 bases between them. Germline CDR1 reads MDHEN; CDR2 reads SYDVKM. The CDR3 nucleotides read TGTGCCAGCAGTTTATCGGGCACTGAAGCTTTCTTT. It codes for CASSLSGTEAFF.

The chain has TRBV5-1 and TRBJ1-1, with a weak D call TRBD1 (6 bases). Looked up from germline, CDR1 is SGHRS and CDR2 is YFSETQ. The CDR3 is 15 residues long. V shed 3 bases and J shed 5 bases, with 17 bases lying between them. CDR3 in amino acids: CASSSSGGFGTEAFF. The CDR3, as DNA: TGCGCCAGCAGCTCGAGTGGGGGCTTTGGGACTGAAGCTTTCTTT.

This rearrangement joins TRBV19 to TRBJ1-2, with D unclear. The CDR3 is 14 amino acids. Trimming stripped 6 bases from V and 3 bases from J, with 14 bases between. Germline V gene sequence: CDR1 LNHDA, CDR2 SQIVND (reference sequence). CDR3: CASSPHGVDYGYTF. In DNA, the CDR3 is TGTGCCAGTAGCCCCCACGGGGTTGACTATGGCTACACCTTC.

This chain uses TRBV2 with TRBJ1-1; TRBD1 aligns across 7 bases. V shed 6 bases and J 1 base; nucleotides not matched to a gene: 8. Per germline, CDR1 SNHLY and CDR2 FYNNEI. The CDR3 runs to 15 residues. The CDR3 region has the DNA TGTGCCAGCAGCGCCTCCGGGACAGCGAACACTGAAGCTTTCTTT. This sequence encodes CASSASGTANTEAFF.